This TCR beta chain was identified in a study of CD8 T cells in ankylosing spondylitis. TCRdb re-analysed the 5' RACE reads in MiXCR, keeping a single row per CDR3 protein. The sample yields approximately 240,000 distinct CDR3 sequences, 24% seen once. This clonotype was observed a handful of times. No antigen is known for it. Study outcomes and limitations: The clones that were linked to disease were reported to be significantly enriched in matched synovial fluid samples from ankylosing spondylitis patients. The study identified a TCR beta motif of several highly homologous variants that appeared characteristic of ankylosing spondylitis blood.

The V segment lost 6 bases and the J segment 9 bases; nucleotides outside the gene matches: 20. This CDR3 region has 16 residues. Germline CDR1 DFQATT, CDR2 SNEGSKA (reference sequence). The chain uses TRBV20-1 and TRBJ2-1; 7 bases agree with TRBD1. The receptor comes from a male donor with ankylosing spondylitis or in good health (not recorded which). Sequencing was done on a sample of blood, either unsorted or a sorted T cell fraction (not recorded which). The CDR3 nucleotides are TGCAGTGCGGACCCCGCTGGCAGGGGGATTGGTGGTGAGCAGTTCTTC. It translates to CSADPAGRGIGGEQFF.